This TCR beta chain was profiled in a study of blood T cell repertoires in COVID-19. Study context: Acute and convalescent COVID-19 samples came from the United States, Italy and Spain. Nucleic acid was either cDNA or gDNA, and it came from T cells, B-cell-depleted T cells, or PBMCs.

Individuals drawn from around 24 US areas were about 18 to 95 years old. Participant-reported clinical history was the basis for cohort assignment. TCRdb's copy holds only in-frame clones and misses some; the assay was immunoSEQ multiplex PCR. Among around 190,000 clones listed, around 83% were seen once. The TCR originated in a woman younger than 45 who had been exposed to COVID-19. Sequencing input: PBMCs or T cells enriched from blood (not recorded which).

DNA for the CDR3: TGTGCCAGCAGCTCGGTGGGGACAGGGAAAGTCGATGAGCAGTTCTTC. It codes for CASSSVGTGKVDEQFF. The V gene is TRBV5-8, the J gene TRBJ2-1; TRBD1 matches 9 bases. The CDR3 is 16 amino acids. Germline loops: CDR1 SGHTS, CDR2 YDEGEE. Trimming removed 3 bases from V and 8 bases from J; junction bases left unmatched: 12.